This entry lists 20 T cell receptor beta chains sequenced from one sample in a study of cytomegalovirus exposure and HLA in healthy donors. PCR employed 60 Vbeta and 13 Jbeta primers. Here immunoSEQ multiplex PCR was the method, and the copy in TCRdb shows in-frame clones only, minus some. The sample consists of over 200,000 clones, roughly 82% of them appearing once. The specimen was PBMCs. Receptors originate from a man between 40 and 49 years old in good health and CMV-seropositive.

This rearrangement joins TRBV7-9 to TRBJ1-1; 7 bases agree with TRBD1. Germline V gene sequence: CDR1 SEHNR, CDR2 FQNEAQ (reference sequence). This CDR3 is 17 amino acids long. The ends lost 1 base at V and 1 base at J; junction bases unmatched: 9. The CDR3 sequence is CASSLGQGPNRNTEAFF. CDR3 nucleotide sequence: TGTGCCAGCAGCTTAGGACAGGGCCCGAATAGGAACACTGAAGCTTTCTTT. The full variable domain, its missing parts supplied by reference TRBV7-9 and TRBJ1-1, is DTGVSQNPRHKITKRGQNVTFRCDPISEHNRLYWYRQTLGQGPEFLTYFQNEAQLEKSRLLSDRFSAERPKGSFSTLEIQRTEQGDSAMYLCASSLGQGPNRNTEAFFGQGTRLTVV.

The CDR3 nucleotides are TGCGCCAGCAGCAAGCGGGAGTCCTACAATGAGCAGTTCTTC. It is translated as CASSKRESYNEQFF. The chain joins TRBV10-2 to TRBJ2-1, with 8 bases aligning to TRBD2. The CDR3 loop spans 14 amino acids. J gave up 1 base and V 6 bases, and 2 bases lay outside the gene matches. The germline V gene has CDR1 WSHSY and CDR2 SAAADI.

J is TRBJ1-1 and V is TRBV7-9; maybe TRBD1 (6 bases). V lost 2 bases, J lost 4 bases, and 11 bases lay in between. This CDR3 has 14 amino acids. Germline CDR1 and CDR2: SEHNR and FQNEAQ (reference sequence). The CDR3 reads CASSLRGGITEAFF. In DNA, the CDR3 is TGTGCCAGCAGCTTAAGGGGGGGGATCACTGAAGCTTTCTTT.

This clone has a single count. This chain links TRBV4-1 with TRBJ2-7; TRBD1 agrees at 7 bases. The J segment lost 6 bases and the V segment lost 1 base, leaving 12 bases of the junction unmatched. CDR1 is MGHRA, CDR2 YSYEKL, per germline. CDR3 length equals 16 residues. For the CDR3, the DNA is TGCGCCAGCAGCCAAGGTACAGGGGCTACGTGGATCGAGCAGTACTTC. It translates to CASSQGTGATWIEQYF.

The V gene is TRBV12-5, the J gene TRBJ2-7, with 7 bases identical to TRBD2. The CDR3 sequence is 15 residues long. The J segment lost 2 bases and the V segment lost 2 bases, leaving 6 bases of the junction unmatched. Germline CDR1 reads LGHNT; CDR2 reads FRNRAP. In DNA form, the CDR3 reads TGTGCTAGTGGTTTGACTCCGCGGGAGACCTACGAGCAGTACTTC. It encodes CASGLTPRETYEQYF.

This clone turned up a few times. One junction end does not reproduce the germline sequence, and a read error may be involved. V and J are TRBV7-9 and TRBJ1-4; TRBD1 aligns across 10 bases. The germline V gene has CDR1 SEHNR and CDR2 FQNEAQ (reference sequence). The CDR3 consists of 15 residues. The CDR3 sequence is CSSSLKGQGNEKLFF. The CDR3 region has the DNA TGTTCCAGCAGCCTTAAGGGACAGGGGAATGAAAAACTGTTTTTT.

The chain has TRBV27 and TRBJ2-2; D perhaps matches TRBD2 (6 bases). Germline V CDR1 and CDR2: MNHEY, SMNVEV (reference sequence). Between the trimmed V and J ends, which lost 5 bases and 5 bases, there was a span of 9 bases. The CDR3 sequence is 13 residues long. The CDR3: CASSTLATGELFF. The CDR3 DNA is TGTGCCAGCAGTACGCTAGCGACCGGGGAGCTGTTTTTT.

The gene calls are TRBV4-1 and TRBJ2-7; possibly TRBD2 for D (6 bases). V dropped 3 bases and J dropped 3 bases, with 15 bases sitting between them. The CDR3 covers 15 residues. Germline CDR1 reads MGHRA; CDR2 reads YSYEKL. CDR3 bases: TGCGCCAGCAGCCAGGAGGGACGGTCTGACTACGAGCAGTACTTC. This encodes CASSQEGRSDYEQYF.

The CDR3: CASSLRDRESYTF. As DNA, the CDR3 is TGCGCCAGCAGCTTGAGGGACAGGGAAAGCTACACCTTC. The V call is TRBV5-1, the J call TRBJ1-2, with 9 positions matching TRBD1. The CDR3 loop spans 13 amino acids. The J segment lost 9 bases and the V segment lost 1 base, leaving 4 bases of the junction unmatched. Germline V gene sequence: CDR1 SGHRS, CDR2 YFSETQ.

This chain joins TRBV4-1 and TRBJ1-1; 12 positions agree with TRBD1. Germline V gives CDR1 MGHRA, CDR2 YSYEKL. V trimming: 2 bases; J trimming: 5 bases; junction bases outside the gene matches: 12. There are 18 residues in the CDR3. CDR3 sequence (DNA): TGCGCCAGCAGCCAACTAGGGACAGGGGGCCTGGTGGAAACTGAAGCTTTCTTT. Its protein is CASSQLGTGGLVETEAFF.

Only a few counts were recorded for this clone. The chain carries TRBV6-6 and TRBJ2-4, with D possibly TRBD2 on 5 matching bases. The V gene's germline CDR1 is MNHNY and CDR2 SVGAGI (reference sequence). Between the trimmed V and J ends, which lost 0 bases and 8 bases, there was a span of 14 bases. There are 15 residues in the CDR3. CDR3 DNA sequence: TGTGCCAGCAGTTACTCAGGAGGCCGGGATGACATTCAGTACTTC. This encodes CASSYSGGRDDIQYF.

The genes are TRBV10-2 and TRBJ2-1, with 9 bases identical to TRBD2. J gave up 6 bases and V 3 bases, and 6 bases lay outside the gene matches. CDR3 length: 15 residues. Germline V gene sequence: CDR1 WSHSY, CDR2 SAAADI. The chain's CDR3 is CASSDQGLAINEQFF. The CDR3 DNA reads TGCGCCAGCAGTGATCAGGGACTAGCAATCAATGAGCAGTTCTTC.

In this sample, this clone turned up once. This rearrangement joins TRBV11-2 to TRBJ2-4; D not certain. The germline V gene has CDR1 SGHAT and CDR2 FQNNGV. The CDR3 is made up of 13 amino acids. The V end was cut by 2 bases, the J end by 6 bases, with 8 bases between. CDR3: CASSLSEPNIQYF. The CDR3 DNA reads TGTGCCAGCAGCTTAAGTGAGCCAAACATTCAGTACTTC.

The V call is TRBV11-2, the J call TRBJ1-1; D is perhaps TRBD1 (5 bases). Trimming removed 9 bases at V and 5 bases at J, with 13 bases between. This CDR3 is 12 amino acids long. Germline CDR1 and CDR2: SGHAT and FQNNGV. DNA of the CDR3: TGTGCCAGTCGGGGGAGGGAAACTGAAGCTTTCTTT. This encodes CASRGRETEAFF.

The CDR3 is CASSSDRDTKTQYF. Written as DNA, the CDR3 is TGTGCCAGCAGCTCAGACCGGGACACCAAGACCCAGTACTTC. This sequence joins TRBV7-8 and TRBJ2-5; the D gene is possibly TRBD1 (6 bases). This CDR3 has 14 residues. V was clipped by 4 bases and J by 6 bases, with 15 bases between them. The germline V gene encodes CDR1 SGHVS and CDR2 FQNEAQ.

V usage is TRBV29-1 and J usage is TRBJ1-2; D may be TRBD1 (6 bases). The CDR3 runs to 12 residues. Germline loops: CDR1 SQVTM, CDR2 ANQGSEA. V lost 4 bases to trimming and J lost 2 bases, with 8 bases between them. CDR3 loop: CSVGQGNYGYTF. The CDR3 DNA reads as TGCAGCGTTGGCCAGGGGAACTATGGCTACACCTTC.

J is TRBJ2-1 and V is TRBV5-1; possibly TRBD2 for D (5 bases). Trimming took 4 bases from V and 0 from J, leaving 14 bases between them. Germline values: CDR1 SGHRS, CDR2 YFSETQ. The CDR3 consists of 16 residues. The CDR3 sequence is CASSPADGGSYNEQFF. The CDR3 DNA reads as TGCGCCAGCAGCCCAGCGGACGGCGGCTCCTACAATGAGCAGTTCTTC.

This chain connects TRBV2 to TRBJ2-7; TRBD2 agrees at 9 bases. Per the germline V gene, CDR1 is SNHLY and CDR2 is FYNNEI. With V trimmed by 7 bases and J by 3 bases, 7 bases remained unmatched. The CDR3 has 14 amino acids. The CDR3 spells CASKGLASRYEQYF. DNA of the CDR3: TGTGCCAGCAAGGGACTAGCCTCTCGCTACGAGCAGTACTTC.

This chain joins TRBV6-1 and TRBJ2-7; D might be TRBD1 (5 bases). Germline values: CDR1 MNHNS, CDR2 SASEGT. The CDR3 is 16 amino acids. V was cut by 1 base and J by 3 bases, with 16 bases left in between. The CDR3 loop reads CASSEDSQVNFYEQYV. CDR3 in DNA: TGTGCCAGCAGTGAAGACTCACAGGTAAACTTCTACGAGCAGTACGTC.

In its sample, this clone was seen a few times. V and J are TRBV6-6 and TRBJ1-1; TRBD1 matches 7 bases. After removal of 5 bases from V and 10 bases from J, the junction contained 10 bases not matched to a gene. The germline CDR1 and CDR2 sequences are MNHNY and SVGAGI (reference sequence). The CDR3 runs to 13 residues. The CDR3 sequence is CASSRSGGKLAFF. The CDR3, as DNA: TGTGCCAGCAGTCGGTCAGGGGGGAAATTAGCTTTCTTT.